This TCR beta chain is drawn from a study of blood T cell repertoires in COVID-19. This table comes from immunoSEQ multiplex PCR, and its TCRdb copy is limited to in-frame clones, with some not included. The table lists 150,000 or so clones, around 85% of them singletons. V trimming: 4 bases; J trimming: 5 bases; junction bases outside the gene matches: 8. The CDR3 runs to 16 residues. CDR1 is SGHDT and CDR2 is YYEEEE in the germline V gene. The receptor was derived from a man in his fifties or sixties who had recovered from COVID-19. This chain joins TRBV5-6 and TRBJ1-4, with 10 bases matching TRBD1. Material for sequencing was PBMCs or T cells enriched from blood (not recorded which). For the CDR3, the DNA is TGTGCCAGCAGCCGCGGGACAGGGGCTTCGAATGAAAAACTGTTTTTT. Amino acid sequence: CASSRGTGASNEKLFF.